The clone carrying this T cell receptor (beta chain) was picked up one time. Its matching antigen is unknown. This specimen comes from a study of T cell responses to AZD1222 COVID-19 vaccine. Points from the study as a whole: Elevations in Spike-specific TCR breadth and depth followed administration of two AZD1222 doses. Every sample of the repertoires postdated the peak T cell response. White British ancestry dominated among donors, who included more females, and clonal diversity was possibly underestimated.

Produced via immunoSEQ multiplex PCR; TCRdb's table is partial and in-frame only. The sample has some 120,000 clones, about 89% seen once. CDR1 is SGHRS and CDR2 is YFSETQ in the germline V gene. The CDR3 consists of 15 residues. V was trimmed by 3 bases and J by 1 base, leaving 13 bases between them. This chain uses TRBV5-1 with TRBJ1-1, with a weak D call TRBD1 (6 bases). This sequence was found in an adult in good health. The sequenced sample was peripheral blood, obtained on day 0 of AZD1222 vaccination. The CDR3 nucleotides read TGCGCCAGCAGCTGGGCCGGGACAACGAACACTGAAGCTTTCTTT. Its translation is CASSWAGTTNTEAFF.